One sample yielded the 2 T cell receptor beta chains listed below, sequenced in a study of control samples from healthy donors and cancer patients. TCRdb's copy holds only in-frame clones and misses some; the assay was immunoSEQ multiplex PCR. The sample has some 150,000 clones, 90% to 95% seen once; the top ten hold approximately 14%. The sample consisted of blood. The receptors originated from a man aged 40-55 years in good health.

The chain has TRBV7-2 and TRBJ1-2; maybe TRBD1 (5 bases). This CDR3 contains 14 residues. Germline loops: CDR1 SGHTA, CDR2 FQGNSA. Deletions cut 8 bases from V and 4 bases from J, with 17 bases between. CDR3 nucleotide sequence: TGTGCCAGCCGCCCTGGGGGTATCGTCTATGGCTACACCTTC. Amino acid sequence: CASRPGGIVYGYTF. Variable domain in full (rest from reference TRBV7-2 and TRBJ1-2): GAGVSQSPSNKVTEKGKDVELRCDPISGHTALYWYRQSLGQGLEFLIYFQGNSAPDKSGLPSDRFSAERTGGSVSTLTIQRTQQEDSAVYLCASRPGGIVYGYTFGSGTRLTVV.

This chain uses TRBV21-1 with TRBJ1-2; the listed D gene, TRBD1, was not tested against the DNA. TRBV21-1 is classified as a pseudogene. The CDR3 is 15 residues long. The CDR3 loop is CASSDGTGEDYGYTF. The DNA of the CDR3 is TGTGCCAGCAGCGACGGGACAGGGGAAGACTATGGCTACACCTTC.